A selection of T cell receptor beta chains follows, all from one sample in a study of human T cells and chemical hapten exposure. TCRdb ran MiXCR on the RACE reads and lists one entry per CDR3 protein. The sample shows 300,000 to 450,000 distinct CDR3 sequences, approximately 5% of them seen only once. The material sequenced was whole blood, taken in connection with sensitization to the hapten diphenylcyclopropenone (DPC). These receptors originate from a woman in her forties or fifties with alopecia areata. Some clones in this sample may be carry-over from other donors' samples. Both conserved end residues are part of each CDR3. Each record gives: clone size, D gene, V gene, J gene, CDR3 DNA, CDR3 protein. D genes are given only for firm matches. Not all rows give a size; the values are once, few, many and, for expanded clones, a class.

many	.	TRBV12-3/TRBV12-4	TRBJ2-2	TGTGCCAGCAGTTTAGGGGCCCCCACCACCGGGGAGCTGTTTTTT	CASSLGAPTTGELFF
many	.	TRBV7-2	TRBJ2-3	TGTGCCAGCAGCTTAGGAGTTTCCCTGCCCACAGATACGCAGTATTTT	CASSLGVSLPTDTQYF
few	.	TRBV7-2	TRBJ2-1	TGTGCCAGCAGCGCCGCCTGGGGAGGGGGATACAATGAGCAGTTCTTC	CASSAAWGGGYNEQFF
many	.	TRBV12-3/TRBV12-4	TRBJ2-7	TGTGCCAGCAGTATTAGCTCCTACGAGCAGTACTTC	CASSISSYEQYF
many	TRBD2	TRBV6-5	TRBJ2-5	TGTGCCAGCAGGAATAGCGGGACCGGAGAGACCCAGTACTTC	CASRNSGTGETQYF
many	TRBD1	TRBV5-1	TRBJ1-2	TGCGCCAGCAGCTTGGCAGGGGACAGCTATGGCTACACCTTC	CASSLAGDSYGYTF
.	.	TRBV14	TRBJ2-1	TGTGCCAGCAGCCGCCGACAGGTCCTGAGGCTCCGCCCGTGGGAGCAGTTCTTC	CASSRRQVLRLRPWEQFF
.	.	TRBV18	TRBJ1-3	TGTGCCAGCTCACTAAGCTCCTGGGGTACTGGAAACACCATATATTTT	CASSLSSWGTGNTIYF
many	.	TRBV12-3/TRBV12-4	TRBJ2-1	TGTGCCAGCAGTTTAGGGTGGGGTGAGCAGTTCTTC	CASSLGWGEQFF
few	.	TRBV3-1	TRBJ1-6	TGTGCCAGCAGCCCTACGGGGCAGGTTAATTCACCCCTCCACTTT	CASSPTGQVNSPLHF
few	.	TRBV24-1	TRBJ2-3	TGTGCCACCAGTGATACCCTCGCGCCACAAGATACGCAGTATTTT	CATSDTLAPQDTQYF
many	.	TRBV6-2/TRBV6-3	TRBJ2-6	TGTGCCAGCAGTTACACCCCGGAAGGGTCTGGGGCCAACGTCCTGACTTTC	CASSYTPEGSGANVLTF
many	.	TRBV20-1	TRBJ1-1	TGCAGTGCTAGAGGCCCTATTGAAGCTTTCTTT	CSARGPIEAFF
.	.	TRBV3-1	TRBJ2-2	TGTGCCAGCAGCCAATTACAGACCGGGGAGCTGTTTTTT	CASSQLQTGELFF
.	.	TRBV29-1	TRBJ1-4	TGCAGCGTGCATAGGGGGGACGAAAAACTGTTTTTT	CSVHRGDEKLFF
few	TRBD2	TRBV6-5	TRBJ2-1	TGTGCCAGCAGTTTCGGGACTAGCGGGGGGTCCTACAATGAGCAGTTCTTC	CASSFGTSGGSYNEQFF
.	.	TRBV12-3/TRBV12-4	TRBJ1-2	TGTGCCAGCACCCTGACAGGCGATGGCTACACCTTC	CASTLTGDGYTF
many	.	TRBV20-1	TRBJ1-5	TGCAGTGCTCGGAGTGGTAGGGGCAATCAGCCCCAGCATTTT	CSARSGRGNQPQHF
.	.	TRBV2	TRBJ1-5	TGTGCCAGCAGCGTAACTAATCAGCCCCAGCATTTT	CASSVTNQPQHF
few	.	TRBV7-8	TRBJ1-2	TGTGCCAGCAGCTTAAATCTAGCCCAGGGGTTGACCAACTATGGCTACACCTTC	CASSLNLAQGLTNYGYTF
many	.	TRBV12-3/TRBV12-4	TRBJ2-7	TGTGCCAGCAGCCCTTCAGGCGGTTACGAGCAGTACTTC	CASSPSGGYEQYF
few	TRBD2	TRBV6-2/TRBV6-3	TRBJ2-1	TGTGCCAGCAGTTACAGACTAGCGGCTTACGGTGAGCAGTTCTTC	CASSYRLAAYGEQFF
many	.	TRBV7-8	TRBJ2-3	TGTGCCAGCAGCTTAGGGGTCAGAGAAGATACGCAGTATTTT	CASSLGVREDTQYF
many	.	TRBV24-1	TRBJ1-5	TGTGCCACCAGTGGCCGGGGCCGCAATCAGCCCCAGCATTTT	CATSGRGRNQPQHF
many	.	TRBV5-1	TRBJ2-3	TGTGCCAGCAGCTTAGCCCCTTCCACAGATACGCAGTATTTT	CASSLAPSTDTQYF
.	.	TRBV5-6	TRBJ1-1	TGTGCCAGCAGCCTTTGGGACTCTGAAGCTTTCTTT	CASSLWDSEAFF
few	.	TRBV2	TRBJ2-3	TGTGCCAGCAGTGAAAAACCCGGGACAAGCACAGATACGCAGTATTTT	CASSEKPGTSTDTQYF
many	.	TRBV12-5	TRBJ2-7	TGTGCTAGTGGTCCGGACGGATCCCTTCGGTGGTACTTC	CASGPDGSLRWYF
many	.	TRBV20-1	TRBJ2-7	TGCAGTGCTAGAGACGTAGTGCTACTACGCGAGCAGTACTTC	CSARDVVLLREQYF
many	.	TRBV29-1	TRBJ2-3	TGCAGCGTTGAGCCGGGACCACACACAGATACGCAGTATTTT	CSVEPGPHTDTQYF
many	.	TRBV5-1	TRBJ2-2	TGCGCCAGCAGCTTGGGCGAGACCGGGGAGCTGTTTTTT	CASSLGETGELFF
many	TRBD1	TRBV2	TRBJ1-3	TGTGCCAGCAGTGGACAGGGTAAAGGAAACACCATATATTTT	CASSGQGKGNTIYF
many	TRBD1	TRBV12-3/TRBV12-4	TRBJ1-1	TGTGCCAGCAGTTTAGGACAGGGGGTCACTGAAGCTTTCTTT	CASSLGQGVTEAFF
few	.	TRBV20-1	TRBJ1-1	TGCAGTGCTAGTAGGGAATCGGGAGCTTTCTTT	CSASRESGAFF
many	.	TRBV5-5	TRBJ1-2	TGTGCCAGCAGCTTGGAGGGCATGACAGGACGAGACTATGGCTACACCTTC	CASSLEGMTGRDYGYTF
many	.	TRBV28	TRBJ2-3	TGTGCCAGCAGTTTAGGGTCGGGGCCCACAGATACGCAGTATTTT	CASSLGSGPTDTQYF
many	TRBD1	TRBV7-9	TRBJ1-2	TGTGCCAGTGGACAGGGCGACGGCTACACCTTC	CASGQGDGYTF
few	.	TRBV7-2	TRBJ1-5	TGTGCCAGCAGCCCCGGGACCAATCAGCCCCAGCATTTT	CASSPGTNQPQHF
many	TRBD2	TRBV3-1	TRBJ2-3	TGTGCCAGCAGCCAAGATCGGGAGCAGGGAGGGCTGTTGGATACGCAGTATTTT	CASSQDREQGGLLDTQYF
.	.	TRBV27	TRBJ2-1	TGTGCCAGCAGTGCCCGGATCTACAATGAGCAGTTCTTC	CASSARIYNEQFF
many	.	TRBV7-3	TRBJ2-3	TGTGCCAGCAGCTCCATGGGAGATACGCAGTATTTT	CASSSMGDTQYF
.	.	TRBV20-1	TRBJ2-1	TGCAGTGCTATCCCGAACCTTAATGAGCAGTTCTTC	CSAIPNLNEQFF
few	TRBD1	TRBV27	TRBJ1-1	TGTGCCAGCAGTTCATCCGGGACAGGGGGCGATCAGGCTTTCTTT	CASSSSGTGGDQAFF
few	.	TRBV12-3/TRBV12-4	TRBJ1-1	TGTGCCAGCAGCCGGGGATTGGGCGCTGAAGCTTTCTTT	CASSRGLGAEAFF
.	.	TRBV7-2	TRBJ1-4	TGTGCCAGCAGCTCACAAGGGGGGCTCGGGACTAATGAAAAACTGTTTTTT	CASSSQGGLGTNEKLFF
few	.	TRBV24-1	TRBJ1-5	TGTGCCACCAGTGAGAAAGGGATGAGCCAGCCCCAGCATTTT	CATSEKGMSQPQHF
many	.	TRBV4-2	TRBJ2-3	TGTGCCAGCAGCCAAGATGATTTGGGCACAGATACGCAGTATTTT	CASSQDDLGTDTQYF
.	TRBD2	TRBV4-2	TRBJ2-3	TGTGCCAGCAGCCAAGGCCCCATGACTAGCGGGAGGGCAGATACGCAGTATTTT	CASSQGPMTSGRADTQYF
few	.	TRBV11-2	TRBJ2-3	TGTGCCAGCAGCCGGGATTCCGTGGCTAGAGATACGCAGTATTTT	CASSRDSVARDTQYF
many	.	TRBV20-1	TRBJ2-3	TGCAGTGCTAGAGATATGACGGAGGATACAGATACGCAGTATTTT	CSARDMTEDTDTQYF
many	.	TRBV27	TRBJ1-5	TGTGCCAGCAGTTTGGGGGGGGCCTGGAATCAGCCCCAGCATTTT	CASSLGGAWNQPQHF
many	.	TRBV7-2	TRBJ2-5	TGTGCCAGCAGGGGGGTCCAAGAGACCCAGTACTTC	CASRGVQETQYF
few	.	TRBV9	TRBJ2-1	TGTGCCAGCAGCGCAGACTCGGCCCCCTACAATGAGCAGTTCTTC	CASSADSAPYNEQFF
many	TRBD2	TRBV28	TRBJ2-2	TGTGCCAGCAGTTTAAGCGGGCTCAGCGGGAGAGACACCGGGGAGCTGTTTTTT	CASSLSGLSGRDTGELFF
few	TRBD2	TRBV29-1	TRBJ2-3	TGCAGCGTTGAACACGGGGGGGGCCTAGATACGCAGTATTTT	CSVEHGGGLDTQYF
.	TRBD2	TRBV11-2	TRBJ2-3	TGTGCCAGCAGCTTACTCCGGGGAAGCGGGGGGTCGGTGGATACGCAGTATTTT	CASSLLRGSGGSVDTQYF
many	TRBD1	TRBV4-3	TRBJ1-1	TGCGCCAGCAGCCAAGAATGGACAGGGGCAATGAACACTGAAGCTTTCTTT	CASSQEWTGAMNTEAFF
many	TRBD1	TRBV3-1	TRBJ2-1	TGTGCCAGCAGCCAAGGGACAGGGTACAATGAGCAGTTCTTC	CASSQGTGYNEQFF
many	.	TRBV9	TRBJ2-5	TGTGCCAGCAGCGTGGCGGGGGCCCAAGAGACCCAGTACTTC	CASSVAGAQETQYF
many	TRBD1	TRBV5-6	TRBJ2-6	TGTGCCAGCAGCATAGAACAGGGGCCCGGGGCCAACGTCCTGACTTTC	CASSIEQGPGANVLTF